Detailed here is one T cell receptor beta chain. Its antigen is unidentified. This record belongs to a study of vaccination and CD4 T cells after COVID-19. Study in general: After nasal swab PCR-confirmed SARS-CoV-2, roughly 9 convalescents had mild disease and one severe. Sampling that followed vaccination took place a median approximately 76 days after dose two, within a range of 14 to 241. Overlapping spike peptides of SARS-CoV-2, HCoV-NL63, HCoV-OC43 and HCoV-229E were used, and cells were stimulated with them.

The trim removed 3 bases at V and 7 bases at J, leaving 7 bases unmatched. Germline V gene data show CDR1 as MNHEY and CDR2 as SMNVEV (reference sequence). The CDR3 spans 15 residues. The treatment here: 10-day PBMC culture with coronavirus spike peptide pools or control peptides (ViraFEST assay). Findings and caveats of the study: 304 of 307 vaccine-specific clones from convalescent patients were spike mono-reactive.

An Oncomine TCR Beta short-read assay was used to sequence the DNA from cultured CD4+ T cells. Via MiXCR, TCRdb re-called the PCR reads, giving one row per CDR3 protein. The sample yields 3,000 to 3,500 distinct CDR3 sequences, about 49% seen once. The sequenced sample consisted of CD4+ T cells from blood, cultured in vitro. The chain links TRBV27 to TRBJ1-2; 11 bases are a match to TRBD1. This sequence was found in a human donor who had recovered from COVID-19. CDR3 DNA sequence: TGTGCCAGCAGTTTGGTATTGGGACAGGGGGTTGGCTACACCTTC. Translated, it gives CASSLVLGQGVGYTF.